This section outlines one T cell receptor beta chain sequence together with its context. Its antigen remains unidentified. This entry comes from a study of monozygotic twins with inflammatory bowel disease. Overall study findings and caveats: TCRbeta inverse Simpson diversity was decreased in IBD patients versus healthy co-twins. Fewer clonotypes were shared with others by IBD patients than by healthy twins, especially with disease activity.

TCRdb processed the 5' RACE reads again and assigns one entry to each CDR3 protein, with no DNA. The sample includes about 160,000 distinct CDR3 sequences. Germline CDR1 SGHTA, CDR2 FQGNSA. There are 13 residues in the CDR3. The V and J genes are TRBV7-2 and TRBJ2-1; the D call from TCRdb, TRBD1, cannot be confirmed without DNA. The specimen sequenced was blood. The clonotype comes from a human donor with ulcerative colitis or Crohn's disease, or a healthy co-twin of an affected twin (not recorded which). CDR3 sequence: CASSVDRPYEQFF.